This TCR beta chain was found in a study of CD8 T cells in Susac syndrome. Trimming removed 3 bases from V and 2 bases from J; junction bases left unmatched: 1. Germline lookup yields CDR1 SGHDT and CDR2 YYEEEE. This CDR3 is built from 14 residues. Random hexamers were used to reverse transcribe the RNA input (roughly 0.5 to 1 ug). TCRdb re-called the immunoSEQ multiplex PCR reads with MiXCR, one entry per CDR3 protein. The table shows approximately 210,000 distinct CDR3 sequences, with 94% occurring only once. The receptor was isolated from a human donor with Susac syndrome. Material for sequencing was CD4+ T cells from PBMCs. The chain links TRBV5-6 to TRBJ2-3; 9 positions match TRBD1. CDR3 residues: CASSWDRATDTQYF. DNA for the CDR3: TGTGCCAGCAGCTGGGACAGGGCCACAGATACGCAGTATTTT.